The TCR beta chain described here comes from a study of T cells after yellow fever vaccination. Study findings and constraints: Across the CD4 and CD8 compartments, a small share of clonotypes was present in both.

5'RACE template switching generated TCR cDNA, adding a universal primer site and UMIs. One entry per CDR3 protein results from TCRdb running MiXCR on the 5' RACE reads. The top ten hold 15% of the sample, which has some 670,000 distinct CDR3 sequences, around an eighth seen once. Losses at the gene ends were 2 bases for V and 6 bases for J; bases not matched to a gene: 7. From germline, CDR1 is DFQATT and CDR2 SNEGSKA (reference sequence). CDR3 length: 14 residues. Points on this clonotype: As yet, its antigen is unknown.

The receptor was isolated from a man under 40 who received the YFV17D yellow fever vaccine. The material was PBMCs, obtained on the day of the yellow fever booster vaccination. The J gene is TRBJ1-2, the V gene TRBV20-1; 9 bases line up with TRBD1. The CDR3 DNA reads TGCAGTGCTAGAACCGGGACAGGGCGCCATGGCTACACCTTC. Translating it yields CSARTGTGRHGYTF.